This T cell receptor beta chain was profiled in a study of blood T cell repertoires in COVID-19 (TCRdb year 2020). Study-level background: The collaborator samples originated in the United States, Italy and Spain and spanned the acute and convalescent phases of COVID-19. Deeply sampled blood TCRbeta repertoires from subjects exposed to, actively infected with, or recovered from COVID-19 were included in the dataset. The sample metadata nearly always contained a de-identified subject ID, COVID-19 status, age in years and sex. The prospective study material was composed of cDNA or gDNA derived from T cells, B-cell-depleted T cells, or PBMCs. Samples came from the ongoing ImmuneRACE study (first 160 participants) plus 1,254 subjects from 6 global collaborators. The repertoires were released in a freely available public database meant as a resource for research on the immune response to SARS-CoV-2. Where available, HLA class I and class II types were obtained from metadata supplied by the sample provider rather than from assay-based typing.

Study-level results and caveats: The amount of clinical and demographic metadata varied by source and participant and was provided uncurated.

Each collaborating institution followed its own protocols to collect whole blood in K2EDTA tubes. For TCRbeta analysis, collaborators shipped samples as frozen whole blood, isolated PBMCs, or DNA extracted from either of those sample types. As concerns this clone: The target of this receptor is not known. One base away there is no much larger clone; base qualities are not given.

TCRbeta CDR3 regions were amplified from genomic DNA by means of the immunoSEQ Assay, a bias-controlled multiplex PCR. On the authors' methods: Nucleated cell counts per sample were estimated from amplification of reference gene primers within the assay. To quantify the absolute abundance of each unique TCRbeta CDR3 rearrangement, sequence reads were collapsed and filtered. For each sample, productive Simpson clonality was calculated as the square root of Simpson's diversity index over productive rearrangements. In its TCRdb copy, this immuneACCESS table keeps in-frame sequences only and misses some clones. Where compared with another copy, unresolved V genes explain less than half of these, and the others have no known cause. That table supplies the V and J calls and clone size; D and trimming were determined from the DNA. The table for this sample lists tens of thousands of clones; about 79% of them were counted only once. The ten largest account for 4.1% of the sample.

The source material was peripheral blood. The sequence was obtained from a woman aged 55-70 years with acute or convalescent COVID-19.

The CDR3 region has the sequence CASSLKVAGGPGRSNEQFF. The nucleotides read TGTGCCAGCAGCTTAAAAGTAGCGGGAGGGCCGGGGCGCAGCAATGAGCAGTTCTTC. The V and J genes are TRBV7-3 and TRBJ2-1, with 11 bases in between that match TRBD2. The germline V gene encodes CDR1 SGHTA and CDR2 FQGTGA. The CDR3 has 19 amino acids, counting the end cysteine and phenylalanine. Only the CDR3 region is kept as DNA, spanning 57 bases read in frame from base 1. Clipping removes 1 base from V and 6 bases from J, with 14 as the unmatched junction base count. With the portions outside the CDR3 filled from the reference TRBV7-3 and TRBJ2-1 genes, the complete variable region becomes GAGVSQTPSNKVTEKGKYVELRCDPISGHTALYWYRQSLGQGPEFLIYFQGTGAADDSGLPNDRFFAVRPEGSVSTLKIQRTERGDSAVYLCASSLKVAGGPGRSNEQFFGPGTRLTVL.